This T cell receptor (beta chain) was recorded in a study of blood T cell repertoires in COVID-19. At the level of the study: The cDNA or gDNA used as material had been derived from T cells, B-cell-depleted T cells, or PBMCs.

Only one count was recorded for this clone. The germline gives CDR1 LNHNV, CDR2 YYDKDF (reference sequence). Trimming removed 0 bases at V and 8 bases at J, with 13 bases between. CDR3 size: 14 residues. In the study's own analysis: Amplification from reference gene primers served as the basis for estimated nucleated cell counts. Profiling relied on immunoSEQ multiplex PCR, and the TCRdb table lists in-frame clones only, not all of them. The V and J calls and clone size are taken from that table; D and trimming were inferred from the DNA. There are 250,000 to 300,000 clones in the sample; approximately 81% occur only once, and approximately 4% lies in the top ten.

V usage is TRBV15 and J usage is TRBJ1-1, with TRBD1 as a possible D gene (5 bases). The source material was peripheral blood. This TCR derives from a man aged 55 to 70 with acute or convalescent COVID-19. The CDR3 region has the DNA TGTGCCACCAGCAGAGATACGACGGGGGTAGAAGCTTTCTTT. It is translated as CATSRDTTGVEAFF.